This T cell receptor (beta chain) was identified during a study of control samples from healthy donors and cancer patients. CDR3 length: 16 residues. CDR1 is MNHNY, CDR2 SVGAGI, per germline (reference sequence). Between the trimmed V and J ends, which lost 3 bases and 5 bases, there was a span of 19 bases. Here immunoSEQ multiplex PCR was the method, and the copy in TCRdb shows in-frame clones only, minus some. The table includes about 63,000 clones, roughly 85% detected once. The origin of this receptor is a man aged 35 to 55 in good health. The rearrangement uses TRBV6-6 and TRBJ1-2, with a weak D call TRBD1 (5 bases). What was sequenced was blood. The chain's CDR3 is CASSYNARDVTYGYTF. The CDR3 bases are TGTGCCAGCAGTTATAACGCCAGGGACGTGACATATGGCTACACCTTC.